What follows are 10 T cell receptor beta chains derived from one specimen sequenced in a study of identical twins. TCRdb passed the 5' RACE reads through MiXCR, listing each CDR3 protein once. Among roughly 1.6 million distinct CDR3 sequences listed, more than 30% were seen once. Sequenced: cord blood. These receptors came from a newborn girl in good health.

The chain joins TRBV20-1 to TRBJ1-2; D is uncertain. Germline CDR1 is DFQATT and CDR2 is SNEGSKA (reference sequence). CDR3 size: 12 residues. V dropped 4 bases and J dropped 4 bases, with 10 bases sitting between them. CDR3: CSAISQPYGYTF. CDR3 nucleotide sequence: TGCAGTGCTATTTCACAGCCCTATGGCTACACCTTC.

V is TRBV28 and J is TRBJ2-6; D is perhaps TRBD1 (6 bases). From germline, CDR1 is MDHEN and CDR2 SYDVKM. Between the trimmed V and J ends, which lost 6 bases and 1 base, there was a span of 10 bases. CDR3 length: 15 residues. The CDR3 reads CASRLQGSGANVLTF. CDR3 nucleotide sequence: TGTGCCAGCAGACTACAGGGATCTGGGGCCAACGTCCTGACTTTC.

This clonotype has only a few counts. The chain is built from TRBV5-1 and TRBJ2-2; TRBD2 matches 10 bases. Germline values: CDR1 SGHRS, CDR2 YFSETQ. J was trimmed by 7 bases and V by 2 bases; bases with no gene match: 5. There are 15 residues in the CDR3. The CDR3 region is CASSFGTSENGELFF. CDR3 bases: TGCGCCAGCAGCTTCGGGACTAGCGAGAACGGGGAGCTGTTTTTT.

For the CDR3, the DNA is TGTGCCAGCAGTGCCCCGGGACCCCTGGACTACGAGCAGTACTTC. This codes for CASSAPGPLDYEQYF. V and J are TRBV28 and TRBJ2-7; tentatively, D is TRBD1 or TRBD2 (5 bases each). V lost 5 bases, J lost 3 bases, and 17 bases lay in between. This CDR3 is 15 amino acids long. Germline CDR1 is MDHEN and CDR2 is SYDVKM. Complete variable domain (other parts from reference TRBV28 and TRBJ2-7): DVKVTQSSRYLVKRTGEKVFLECVQDMDHENMFWYRQDPGLGLRLIYFSYDVKMKEKGDIPEGYSVSREKKERFSLILESASTNQTSMYLCASSAPGPLDYEQYFGPGTRLTVT.

This clonotype was detected a few times. This rearrangement joins TRBV5-1 to TRBJ2-5; TRBD2 aligns across 9 bases. The V gene end was trimmed by 4 bases and the J gene end by 0 bases; junction bases not matched to a gene: 7. The length of the CDR3 is 16 residues. The germline CDR1 and CDR2 sequences are SGHRS and YFSETQ. CDR3 bases: TGCGCCAGCAGCCCCTCTAGCGGGACGTACCAAGAGACCCAGTACTTC. This gives the protein CASSPSSGTYQETQYF.

The chain joins TRBV29-1 to TRBJ2-7; 9 nucleotides line up with TRBD2. CDR3 size: 16 residues. The germline V gene encodes CDR1 SQVTM and CDR2 ANQGSEA. V shed 4 bases and J 4 bases; nucleotides not matched to a gene: 14. The CDR3 is CSVAPYAAGGLYEQYF. CDR3 DNA: TGCAGCGTTGCTCCCTATGCTGCGGGAGGGCTATACGAGCAGTACTTC.

The gene calls are TRBV6-1 and TRBJ1-1; D gene uncertain. Germline V lookup: CDR1 MNHNS, CDR2 SASEGT. Trimming pared 7 bases from V and 4 bases from J, leaving 19 bases between. The CDR3 is 15 residues long. The CDR3 coding sequence is TGTGCCAGCACCTCACTGGGGTCCTGGGGCACTGAAGCTTTCTTT. Encoded protein: CASTSLGSWGTEAFF.

The V gene is TRBV5-1, the J gene TRBJ2-3; 12 bases align to TRBD2. The germline gives CDR1 SGHRS, CDR2 YFSETQ. The CDR3 totals 16 residues. Trimming took 4 bases from V and 6 from J; bases not matched to a gene: 9. Here the CDR3 reads CASSPPSGGAQDTQYF. CDR3 sequence (DNA): TGCGCCAGCAGCCCCCCTAGCGGGGGGGCCCAGGATACGCAGTATTTT.

The gene calls are TRBV2 and TRBJ1-5; D not resolved. Looked up from germline, CDR1 is SNHLY and CDR2 is FYNNEI. This CDR3 is built from 15 residues. Trimming left V 6 bases short and J 0 bases short, with 12 bases between. In nucleotides, the CDR3 is TGTGCCAGCAGCAGGACTCGGGATAGCAATCAGCCCCAGCATTTT. Protein: CASSRTRDSNQPQHF.

V gene TRBV5-6 combines with J gene TRBJ2-5; D is perhaps TRBD1 or TRBD2 (5 bases each). TRBJ2-7 matches the DNA end more closely, so the J call is doubtful. The CDR3 extends over 16 amino acids. The germline V gene encodes CDR1 SGHDT and CDR2 YYEEEE. In DNA form, the CDR3 reads TGTGCCAGCAGCTTGTTTGGGGGACCAAACACCCACGAGCAGTACTTC. As protein: CASSLFGGPNTHEQYF.